Sequencing of this T cell receptor beta chain was carried out in a study of cytomegalovirus exposure and HLA in healthy donors (dated by TCRdb to about 2017). Regarding the study in general: In an earlier analysis of 587 of the donors, about 270 Gb of sequence data and 117 million unique TCR beta sequences from 180 million or so T cells were reported. Roughly 300 gigabases of sequencing data and approximately 84 million unique TCR sequences were included in an early release covering about 600 HLA-typed donors. The genetic ancestry cluster associated with self-reported Caucasian donors included 81% of the roughly 400 genotyped donors. The study aimed to test whether signatures of past pathogen exposure could be identified by cataloging public T cell receptors. Using immunosequencing, the study profiled T cell repertoires from approximately 700 subjects and related those repertoires to cytomegalovirus serostatus. Besides the first cohort of some 670 subjects, a separate validation cohort made up of 90 to 150 different subjects was used. The study combined high-throughput TCR immunosequencing, statistical association of individual TCRs with disease status, and machine learning to predict cytomegalovirus infection status. In a later analysis, previously published TCR beta repertoires from about 670 donors were re-analyzed and high-resolution HLA genotyping was added so that TCR occurrence patterns could be studied. Rather than drawing on any new phenotypic data, the later analysis identified candidate immune exposures from TCR beta sequences and the way those sequences occurred across donors. In an earlier analysis of 587 of the donors, high-throughput TCR beta sequencing was used to judge whether each TCR beta V gene segment behaved as functional or pseudogenic. Alongside the repertoire data, information on donor age, sex, ethnicity and CMV serostatus was compiled. A later genetic analysis took genome-wide SNP genotypes for about 65% of the 666 donors and used that subset as a discovery cohort. Every discovery cohort repertoire had been produced on one sequencing platform. Class I and class II HLA loci were covered by the typing at four-digit resolution. Typing coverage differed by locus: A, B, C, DRB1 and DQB1 were typed in roughly 620-630 donors, DQA1 in about 560, DPA1 in nearly 610, and DPB1 in 472. Five DR-DQ haplotypes were handled as single units for association and clustering, since linkage in the cohort was strong. On average, around 240,000 unique TCR beta nucleotide sequences were sequenced per donor among some 430 genotyped donors of the cohort, with roughly 18% of those sequences being non-productive.

After removal of 4 bases from V and 0 bases from J, the junction retains 3 bases not matched to a gene. Per the germline V gene, LGHNA is the CDR1 and YNFKEQ is the CDR2. The CDR3 has 17 amino acids, counting the end cysteine and phenylalanine. CDR3 DNA is the only sequence kept; it has 51 bases, read in frame from the first base. The library was prepared using the immunoSEQ multiplex PCR assay. For the multiplex PCR, a mixture combining 60 forward primers for TCR Vbeta segments and 13 reverse primers for TCR Jbeta segments was used. Amplification of the CDR3 region of rearranged TCR beta genes was performed with a multiplex PCR assay on genomic DNA. Amplified TCR beta libraries were sequenced as 87-base-pair reads on the Illumina HiSeq System. Under the source paper's analysis protocol: A later analysis counted 65 million to 90 million unique TCR beta chains across the 670 or so repertoires, and approximately 11 million of these chains were shared by at least two donors. To remove PCR and sequencing errors, raw reads were error-corrected and collapsed into unique sequences using a nearest-neighbor algorithm that merged closely related sequences. To assign V, D and J gene segments, CDR3 sequences were aligned to IMGT reference sequences. For a sequence to be retained, a match of at least six nucleotides to both a V gene segment and a J gene segment was required. A rearrangement counted as productive if the CDR3 had no stop codons and remained in frame with V and J, and every other rearrangement counted as non-productive. CDR3 was defined according to IMGT convention as the region running from the second conserved V-encoded cysteine to the conserved J-encoded phenylalanine. Sequences without an unambiguous match to a single V gene segment were excluded from the earlier analysis of 500 to 700 of the donors. In an earlier analysis of approximately 500 of the donors, a V segment was called functional when productive rearrangements were above 56.7%, and segregating when the standard deviation between donors exceeded 5%. A statistical classification framework was built to diagnose cytomegalovirus status from the catalog of TCR beta chain sequences. In a later analysis, TCR nucleotide sequences were compared against IMGT/GENE-DB human TR gene sequences so that V and J genes could be assigned. A later analysis assigned CDR3 sequences and most-parsimonious VDJ recombination scenarios with the TCRdist pipeline. In a later analysis, each TCR beta chain was defined by its CDR3 amino acid sequence together with its V-gene family, and reads lacking a unique V-gene family were excluded. A later analysis removed roughly 590 highly shared, low-generation-probability nucleotide sequences to deal with suspected cross-contamination and a sequencing artifact. A later analysis calculated a clonal expansion index for each public chain from normalized within-repertoire ranks of inferred template counts. Generation probabilities in a later analysis came from a VDJ recombination model fitted to out-of-frame rearrangements, and those results were checked against IGoR. Hypergeometric tests were used in a later analysis to score TCR-TCR, TCR-HLA and TCR-CMV co-occurrence, with a repertoire-size bias correction applied to the TCR pairs. A later analysis estimated false discovery rates by permuting HLA or CMV assignments 20 times. In a later analysis, co-occurring TCRs were grouped with DBSCAN, and TCRdist sequence similarity was added when clustering was performed within HLA-allele-positive subsets. Repertoires with fewer than 30,000 or more than 120,000 public chains, plus five repertoires with anomalous nucleotide sharing, were excluded from co-occurrence clustering. In TCRdb, the immuneACCESS table is reduced to in-frame sequences with V and J assigned. These tables do not hold every clone; where another copy was compared, an unresolved V gene accounts for under half, and the others remain unexplained. That table is the source of V, J and clone size, and D and trimming were worked out from the DNA. This sample comprises around 110,000 clones, 55% to 65% of them detected only once. Over 8.5% of the sample rests with the top ten.

The cohort comprised approximately 700 healthy bone marrow donors. Cohort members were all nominally healthy when sampled, although unrecorded immune exposures were likely present. The donor tested CMV seropositive and was one of the 289 seropositive cohort members. Every donor gave a peripheral blood sample, and the peripheral blood mononuclear cells from that sample were used for TCR beta sequencing. Genomic DNA was extracted from the blood cell samples with the Qiagen DNeasy Blood Extraction Kit. The research as a whole found: CMV serostatus was the only immune exposure information available for the cohort. When HLA alleles, especially DR and DQ, strongly co-occurred, attributing TCR associations to individual alleles was difficult. A further reported finding was that TCR beta sequences accurately predicted the HLA-A and HLA-B alleles for most subjects in the first cohort. Sequencing depth was assumed to be roughly uniform across donors in the presence/absence analyses, though that assumption may not hold. An association between a missense DCLRE1C variant and V-gene and J-gene trimming of TCR beta chains was found in a later genetic analysis and replicated in an independent cohort. An earlier analysis of several hundred of the donors showed that most TCR beta V segments appeared in productive rearrangements either about 90% or about 30% of the time, which broadly matched IMGT annotations. While some public TCRs were present in many individuals, most TCR sequences turned up only very rarely across donors. At a false discovery rate of 0.05, a later analysis linked about 16,000 TCR beta sequences to specific HLA alleles. A later analysis found that HLA-associated TCR beta chains were more clonally expanded and had lower generation probabilities than equally common non-associated chains. The study gave a list of more than 150 TCR beta chains associated with cytomegalovirus. A cluster of highly shared sequence variants was judged likely to represent a technical artifact of the sequencing pipeline. The authors suggested that the approach could potentially be generalized to other disease states and immunological phenotypes. Linkage disequilibrium might explain the correlated functional status among segregating V segments, but an unknown experimental factor could not be ruled out. The earlier analysis of fewer than 750 of the donors excluded roughly 17 rarely observed V segments, including chromosome 9 orphons, because counts were too low. Some IMGT-functional V segments, including TRBV6-2 and TRBV6-3, could not be distinguished by the 87-base-pair reads and were therefore excluded. A later genetic analysis reported fewer N-insertions in productive TCRs among donors in an Asian-associated ancestry cluster than the roughly 700-donor mean. In a later analysis, TCR association rates were found to vary across HLA loci, with the most associated TCRs seen for DRB1 alleles and the fewest for HLA-C alleles. The classifier was reported to diagnose cytomegalovirus status with high specificity and sensitivity in both the original and validation cohorts. A later analysis reported that several top co-occurrence clusters appeared linked to parvovirus B19, influenza, CMV and Epstein-Barr virus. In vitro tests confirmed that three of the cytomegalovirus-associated TCR beta chains recognize cytomegalovirus antigens. Only TCR beta chains were sequenced in this cohort, and the absence of alpha or paired-chain data limited detectable features. HLA typing was unavailable for some donors at each locus, so association tests used only the typed subset. A later analysis found that most CMV-associated TCR beta chains appeared HLA-restricted, with HLA associations seemingly driven largely by CMV exposure.

This clone occurred a few times. Its antigen is still unknown. No clone much larger than this one lies a single base away; base qualities are absent. Recombination joined TRBV4-2 with TRBJ2-4; 13 central bases correspond to TRBD2. Sequences were obtained from PBMCs. This TCR was recovered from a woman between 35 and 50 years old in good health and CMV-seropositive. The DNA sequence is given as TGTGCCAGCAGCCCCGGGACTAGCGGGATAGCCAAAAACATTCAGTACTTC. It specifies CASSPGTSGIAKNIQYF.